Below, 11 T cell receptor beta chains from the same sample are listed, as sequenced in a study of monozygotic twins with inflammatory bowel disease. TCRdb re-called the 5' RACE reads and gives one entry per CDR3 protein, without DNA. The sample has roughly 200,000 distinct CDR3 sequences, and its top ten clones hold around 1.5%. The specimen was blood. All receptors come from a human donor with ulcerative colitis or Crohn's disease, or a healthy co-twin of an affected twin (not recorded which).

The chain uses TRBV5-1 and TRBJ1-1; TCRdb's D gene call, TRBD1, goes unchecked for lack of DNA. CDR3 length: 15 residues. CDR1 and CDR2 from the germline V gene are SGHRS and YFSETQ. The CDR3 protein is CASSLAGGANTEAFF.

The gene calls are TRBV7-9 and TRBJ1-2; TCRdb's D call, TRBD1, is unchecked because there is no DNA. This CDR3 contains 13 residues. Germline loops: CDR1 SEHNR, CDR2 FQNEAQ (reference sequence). The CDR3 loop is CASSPGQNYGYTF.

This sequence joins TRBV7-3 and TRBJ2-5; with no DNA, the TCRdb D assignment of TRBD1 cannot be verified. The CDR3 is made up of 14 amino acids. Per germline, CDR1 SGHTA and CDR2 FQGTGA. The CDR3 loop reads CASSYTGGAETQYF.

The CDR3 protein is CAISESSPGASYNEQFF. V usage is TRBV10-3 and J usage is TRBJ2-1; TCRdb designates TRBD1, a call that cannot be tested without DNA. In germline, CDR1 is ENHRY, CDR2 SYGVKD. The CDR3 length is 17 residues.

CDR3 sequence: CASSLGLYEQYF. The chain combines TRBV12-3 or TRBV12-4 with TRBJ2-7. The CDR3 contains 12 residues.

The rearrangement joins TRBV6-6 to TRBJ2-2. Germline V lookup: CDR1 MNHNY, CDR2 SVGAGI (reference sequence). This CDR3 region has 12 residues. CDR3 residues: CASSYRAGELFF.

V usage is TRBV5-1 and J usage is TRBJ2-7. CDR1 is SGHRS, CDR2 YFSETQ, per germline. CDR3 length: 13 residues. CDR3 sequence reads: CASSLASPYEQYF.

This sequence joins TRBV5-1 and TRBJ1-4. This CDR3 spans 14 amino acids. Germline V gene sequence: CDR1 SGHRS, CDR2 YFSETQ. Here the CDR3 reads CASSRQQRNEKLFF.

The chain combines TRBV7-9 with TRBJ1-1; the TCRdb call, TRBD1, lacks DNA for checking. CDR1 and CDR2 from the germline V gene are SEHNR and FQNEAQ (reference sequence). The CDR3 length is 13 residues. CDR3 sequence: CASRGTANTEAFF.

The chain links TRBV20-1 to TRBJ2-1; TCRdb names TRBD2, which stays unverified in the absence of DNA. The germline V gene has CDR1 DFQATT and CDR2 SNEGSKA (reference sequence). This CDR3 has 14 residues. Here the CDR3 reads CSARLQRGNNEQYF.

The rearrangement links TRBV20-1 to TRBJ2-1. CDR1 is DFQATT, CDR2 SNEGSKA, per germline (reference sequence). This CDR3 contains 11 residues. The CDR3 loop is CSAPWLGEQFF.